This T cell receptor beta chain was captured in a study of Graves' ophthalmopathy and Graves' hyperthyroidism. Study outcomes and limitations: Most thyroid-expanded clonotypes exceeding 0.001 frequency were also found in blood.

This CDR3 spans 16 amino acids. The V gene's germline CDR1 is SQVTM and CDR2 ANQGSEA. Unmatched junction bases numbered 11, after V lost 2 bases and J lost 4 bases. A word on this clonotype: No antigen is known for it.

Among the hyperthyroidism patients, all were newly diagnosed, aged 18 to 65, with under 2 months' duration. The study amplified TCR beta CDR3 regions using RNA transcripts. RT-PCR was first run with HTBI primers, then multiplex PCR in a second round. TCRdb reprocessed the multiplex PCR reads via MiXCR and lists one record per CDR3 protein. Among 560,000 or so distinct CDR3 sequences listed, approximately 35% were seen once. V gene TRBV29-1 combines with J gene TRBJ2-5; TRBD1 aligns across 9 bases. The sequence was collected from an adult man with Graves' hyperthyroidism. Sequencing was done on a sample of peripheral blood or thyroid tissue (not recorded which). This chain's CDR3 is CSVETGGEVAAETQYF. The CDR3 DNA reads as TGCAGCGTTGAAACAGGGGGCGAGGTAGCCGCAGAGACCCAGTACTTC.